The present T cell receptor (beta chain) was sequenced within a study of cytomegalovirus exposure and HLA in healthy donors. V trimming: 1 base; J trimming: 2 bases; junction bases outside the gene matches: 7. Per germline, CDR1 SGHDN and CDR2 FVKESK. The CDR3 is 16 residues long. The PCR used 60 Vbeta and 13 Jbeta primers. Sequenced by immunoSEQ multiplex PCR; TCRdb stores in-frame clones only, minus some. The sample has nearly 65,000 clones, around 73% seen once. Donors showed nominal health when sampled, although they likely had unrecorded immune exposures. On this clone itself: As yet, its antigen is unknown.

Study outcomes and limitations: Cytomegalovirus association was assigned to some 160 TCR beta chains. Confirmation was obtained in vitro that a few CMV-associated chains are specific for CMV antigens. Prior analysis indicated that the majority of TCR beta V segments exhibited productivity approximately 87% or approximately 30% of the time.

Sequenced input: PBMCs. The sequence was obtained from a man aged 50 to 60 in good health and CMV-seronegative. J is TRBJ2-5 and V is TRBV14, with TRBD1 identical over 7 bases. CDR3 in amino acids: CASSQGTGLGQETQYF. The DNA of the CDR3 is TGTGCCAGCAGCCAAGGGACAGGTTTGGGACAAGAGACCCAGTACTTC.